This T cell receptor beta chain emerged from a study of tumor and adjacent non-tumor tissue in lung cancer. Study at large: Patients were aged 31 to 76, approximately 11 men and 4 to 6 women, stage I to III. Overall study results and limits: Top 100 clones took a larger repertoire share in normal lung.

Three rounds of nested PCR, following a modified ARM-PCR protocol, produced the TCRbeta library. MiXCR, run by TCRdb on the multiplex PCR reads, gives a single entry per CDR3 protein. The table has tens of thousands of distinct CDR3 sequences, around 74% seen once. RNA was extracted from bulk tissue without any cell sorting. A remark on this clonotype: Its antigen is still unknown. A junction boundary mismatches the germline segment, possibly from a read error.

The CDR3 runs to 15 residues. J is TRBJ2-3 and V is TRBV12-3 or TRBV12-4, with 8 bases aligning to TRBD2. The sample taken for sequencing was lung tumor tissue. The clonotype was recovered from a woman aged 45-59 years with non-small cell lung cancer. As DNA, the CDR3 is TGTGTCAGCAGCCTTGTGACTAGCGCGAGAGAGACGCAGTATTTT. Translation: CVSSLVTSARETQYF.